These T cell receptor beta chains were read from a single sample in a study of T cell responses to AZD1222 COVID-19 vaccine. The assay was immunoSEQ multiplex PCR, and TCRdb's table has in-frame clones only and misses some. The sample has 70,000 to 90,000 clones, approximately 89% seen once. Here the sequenced sample was peripheral blood, taken on day 0 of AZD1222 vaccination. Source of these receptors: an adult in good health. Each CDR3 is given with its conserved first and last residue. Each record gives: V gene, clone size, CDR3 length, D gene, J gene, CDR3 DNA, CDR3 protein. D genes are given only for firm matches. Only part of the rows carry a size: once, few, many, or a class if the clone is expanded.

>TRBV29-1|-|15|TRBD1|TRBJ2-2
TGCAGCGTTAAACCTGGGACAGGGAACACCGGGGAGCTGTTTTTT
CSVKPGTGNTGELFF
>TRBV5-4|-|14|-|TRBJ2-7
TGTGCCAGCAGCCCGTGGGGGTTCCCCTACGAGCAGTACTTC
CASSPWGFPYEQYF
>TRBV27|-|13|-|TRBJ1-1
TGTGCCAGCAGTTTTTTATCCGGGGCTGAAGCTTTCTTT
CASSFLSGAEAFF
>TRBV25-1|-|16|-|TRBJ1-6
TGTGCCAGCAGTGCCACCCGGGCGAGAGGTAATTCACCCCTCCACTTT
CASSATRARGNSPLHF
>TRBV25-1|-|13|-|TRBJ1-1
TGTGCCAGCAGTGAAGGATCCTACACTGAAGCTTTCTTT
CASSEGSYTEAFF
>TRBV5-1|few|16|TRBD1|TRBJ2-7
TGCGCCAGCAGCTTGGCCCCCGGGACAGAAGGACACGAGCAGTACTTC
CASSLAPGTEGHEQYF
>TRBV19|-|13|TRBD1|TRBJ1-3
TGTGCCAGTAGCCCCCGGGACAGGATCACCATATATTTT
CASSPRDRITIYF
>TRBV6-1|-|16|TRBD1|TRBJ1-3
TGTGCCAGCAGTGGAAAAGACAGGGACTCTGGAAACACCATATATTTT
CASSGKDRDSGNTIYF
>TRBV9|-|15|TRBD2|TRBJ2-1
TGTGCCAGCAGCTCCCGGACTAGCGGCTACAATGAGCAGTTCTTC
CASSSRTSGYNEQFF
>TRBV6-5|-|14|TRBD2|TRBJ2-1
TGTGCCACCAGCCGTAGCGGGATCTACAATGAGCAGTTCTTC
CATSRSGIYNEQFF
>TRBV25-1|-|15|TRBD2|TRBJ2-1
TGTGCCAGCAGCGGGACTAGCGGCAAATACAATGAGCAGTTCTTC
CASSGTSGKYNEQFF
>TRBV9|-|14|TRBD2|TRBJ2-1
TGTGCCAGCGCCAGTCTAGCGGGAGGCAATGAGCAGTTCTTC
CASASLAGGNEQFF
>TRBV6-5|-|14|-|TRBJ2-2
TGTGCCAGCAGCCCCCGGAGGGACACCGGGGAGCTGTTTTTT
CASSPRRDTGELFF
>TRBV24-1|-|15|TRBD1|TRBJ2-2
TGTGCCACCAGTGATTTGAGGGACAGCACCGGGGAGCTGTTTTTT
CATSDLRDSTGELFF
>TRBV18|-|14|TRBD1|TRBJ1-1
TGTGCCAGCTCAGTCGACAGGGTGGACACTGAAGCTTTCTTT
CASSVDRVDTEAFF
>TRBV7-2|-|16|TRBD2|TRBJ2-1
TGTGCCAGCAGCCCTATCCCCGGACTAGCCGGCAATGAGCAGTTCTTC
CASSPIPGLAGNEQFF
>TRBV18|-|14|TRBD2|TRBJ2-7
TGTGCCAGCTCACCCGGGAGGCCCTCCTACGAGCAGTACTTC
CASSPGRPSYEQYF
>TRBV6-5|-|14|-|TRBJ2-7
TGTGCCAGCAGACCATGGACAGTGGGGGACGAGCAGTACTTC
CASRPWTVGDEQYF
>TRBV11-2|-|15|-|TRBJ1-4
TGTGCCAGCTCCCTGGGTCCTGCAACTAATGAAAAACTGTTTTTT
CASSLGPATNEKLFF
>TRBV28|-|14|-|TRBJ1-4
TGTGCCAGCAGTCCCCCCGGGACACGAGAAAAACTGTTTTTT
CASSPPGTREKLFF
>TRBV5-4|-|16|TRBD1|TRBJ1-5
TGTGCCAGCCTCCCCCGGGACAGGGATAGCAATCAGCCCCAGCATTTT
CASLPRDRDSNQPQHF
>TRBV19|-|13|TRBD1|TRBJ1-2
TGTGCCAGTAGTACGACATTGACAGGGCGCTACACCTTC
CASSTTLTGRYTF
>TRBV6-2/TRBV6-3|-|15|TRBD1|TRBJ2-3
TGTGCCAGCAGTCCGGGACAGGTGGTCGCAGATACGCAGTATTTT
CASSPGQVVADTQYF
>TRBV28|-|12|-|TRBJ2-7
TGTGCCAGCGGTAGGGCCCAAAAGGAGCAGTACTTC
CASGRAQKEQYF
>TRBV3-1/TRBV3-2|-|13|-|TRBJ1-2
TGTGCCAGCAGCCAAGGCACTAACTATGGCTACACCTTC
CASSQGTNYGYTF
>TRBV2|-|18|-|TRBJ2-3
TGTGCCAGCAGTGAAGGTATCCAGTGGTCCCCCCACACAGATACGCAGTATTTT
CASSEGIQWSPHTDTQYF
>TRBV25-1|-|16|TRBD1|TRBJ2-3
TGTGCCAGCAGTGACTCGGGACAGCCGAGCACAGATACGCAGTATTTT
CASSDSGQPSTDTQYF
>TRBV6-5|-|15|TRBD1|TRBJ1-5
TGTGCCAGCAATTATGACAGGGGACGGGGTCAGCCCCAGCATTTT
CASNYDRGRGQPQHF
>TRBV15|-|16|-|TRBJ2-6
TGTGCCACCAGCAGAGTTGAGAGCTCTGGGGCCAACGTCCTGACTTTC
CATSRVESSGANVLTF
>TRBV12-3/TRBV12-4|few|12|TRBD1|TRBJ1-2
TGTGCCAGCAGTCGACAGGGCTATGGCTACACCTTC
CASSRQGYGYTF
>TRBV5-4|-|14|-|TRBJ2-5
TGTGCCAGCAAAACGGGGCAGGGCCAAGAGACCCAGTACTTC
CASKTGQGQETQYF
>TRBV10-3|-|15|-|TRBJ1-3
TGTGCCATCAGTGAGTCCCCACAGTCTGGAAACACCATATATTTT
CAISESPQSGNTIYF
>TRBV5-8|-|14|-|TRBJ2-7
TGTGCCAGCAGCTTGTTGGTCGCGGCCTACGAGCAGTACTTC
CASSLLVAAYEQYF
>TRBV5-1|once|12|-|TRBJ2-7
TGCGCCAGCAGCAGGACAGCATACGAGCAGTACTTC
CASSRTAYEQYF
>TRBV19|-|14|TRBD1|TRBJ2-5
TGTGCCAGTAGTGACAGGGGTGACCAAGAGACCCAGTACTTC
CASSDRGDQETQYF
>TRBV23-1|-|15|-|TRBJ1-1
TGCGCCAGCAGTCAATCTGCAGGGGCGAACACTGAAGCTTTCTTT
CASSQSAGANTEAFF
>TRBV9|-|18|-|TRBJ2-2
TGTGCCAGCAGCGTAGCTTCCCCAGGGGACCTGAACACCGGGGAGCTGTTTTTT
CASSVASPGDLNTGELFF
>TRBV7-2|-|14|TRBD1|TRBJ1-2
TGTGCCAGCAGCGGACAGGGGTTGAACTATGGCTACACCTTC
CASSGQGLNYGYTF
>TRBV5-1|-|14|-|TRBJ2-7
TGCGCCAGCAGCTTGTCAGGGGGGTCCTACGAGCAGTACTTC
CASSLSGGSYEQYF
>TRBV15|-|15|-|TRBJ2-7
TGTGCCACCAGCAGAGATCCAAGCACAGCCTACGAGCAGTACTTC
CATSRDPSTAYEQYF
>TRBV6-5|-|14|-|TRBJ1-5
TGTGCCAGCAGTTCGTACGGTAGCAATCAGCCCCAGCATTTT
CASSSYGSNQPQHF
>TRBV30|-|13|-|TRBJ1-5
TGTGCCTGGGGTAGGACAGACAATCAGCCCCAGCATTTT
CAWGRTDNQPQHF
>TRBV28|-|17|-|TRBJ1-2
TGTGCCAGCAGTCAAAGTGAGGGAGGCGGAGCTAACTATGGCTACACCTTC
CASSQSEGGGANYGYTF
>TRBV3-1/TRBV3-2|once|11|-|TRBJ1-2
TGTGCCAGCAGCCACAGACAGAGCTACACCTTC
CASSHRQSYTF
>TRBV6-1|-|15|-|TRBJ1-6
TGTGCCAGCAGTGAGACGGGATGGTCTAATTCACCCCTCCACTTT
CASSETGWSNSPLHF
>TRBV5-4|-|15|TRBD2|TRBJ2-7
TGTGCCAGCAGCTCGATGACTAGCCCAGGGAGGGAGCAGTACTTC
CASSSMTSPGREQYF
>TRBV25-1|-|13|-|TRBJ2-2
TGTGCCAGCAGGTATTTGAACACCGGGGAGCTGTTTTTT
CASRYLNTGELFF
>TRBV7-9|-|15|TRBD2|TRBJ2-7
TGTGCCAGCAGCCCGAGACTAGCGGGAGTCTACGAGCAGTACTTC
CASSPRLAGVYEQYF
>TRBV3-1/TRBV3-2|few|14|-|TRBJ1-2
TGTGCCAGCAGCCTCTCGGGCCCTGCTTTTGGCTACACCTTC
CASSLSGPAFGYTF
>TRBV11-3|-|15|TRBD2|TRBJ2-5
TGTGCCAGCAGCCAAAGCGGGATCGGGGGAGAGACCCAGTACTTC
CASSQSGIGGETQYF
>TRBV10-3|-|13|TRBD1|TRBJ1-1
TGTGCCAAAAGACAGGGGTTGGACACTGAAGCTTTCTTT
CAKRQGLDTEAFF
>TRBV30|-|13|TRBD1|TRBJ1-5
TGTGCCTGGAGCCGACAGGGGGCTCAGCCCCAGCATTTT
CAWSRQGAQPQHF
>TRBV5-6|-|12|-|TRBJ1-2
TGTGCCAGCAACGGGGGCATCTATGGCTACACCTTC
CASNGGIYGYTF
>TRBV2|-|12|-|TRBJ2-5
TGTGCCATGGAGGCCGTTGGAGAGACCCAGTACTTC
CAMEAVGETQYF
>TRBV2|-|17|TRBD1|TRBJ1-1
TGTGCCAGCAGTTCAACCGGGACAGTGGGATCGAACACTGAAGCTTTCTTT
CASSSTGTVGSNTEAFF
>TRBV6-6|-|15|-|TRBJ2-7
TGTGCCAGCAGTCCTCAGATAACTCAGTCCTACGAGCAGTACTTC
CASSPQITQSYEQYF
>TRBV4-2|-|15|-|TRBJ2-5
TGTGCCAGCAGCCAAGATGCGGGACCCCAAGAGACCCAGTACTTC
CASSQDAGPQETQYF